A selection of T cell receptor beta chains follows, all from one sample in a study of T cell repertoires in cytomegalovirus infection. TCRdb called the reads again in MiXCR, with one record for every CDR3 protein. Here the sample spans about 200,000 distinct CDR3 sequences, 8.5% to 10% being singletons. The sequenced material came from PBMCs. The source of these receptors is a human donor in good health (CMV status not recorded). Some clones in this sample may be carry-over from other donors' samples. Each CDR3 is given with its conserved first and last residue. Each record gives: D gene, CDR3 length, J gene, V gene, clone size, CDR3 DNA, CDR3 protein. D genes are given only for firm matches. Rows may omit the clone size; those that give it use once, few, many or a size class.

D: -
length: 14
J: TRBJ1-2
V: TRBV5-1
size: many
DNA: TGCGCCAGCAGCTTGGGGCAGGGGCCCTATGGCTACACCTTC
CDR3: CASSLGQGPYGYTF

D: TRBD1
length: 16
J: TRBJ1-6
V: TRBV7-2
size: many
DNA: TGTGCCAGCAGCTTACTAGGGACAGGGAATAATTCACCCCTCCACTTT
CDR3: CASSLLGTGNNSPLHF

D: TRBD1
length: 14
J: TRBJ1-1
V: TRBV5-6
size: many
DNA: TGTGCCAGCAGCCGACAGGGGGCTTTGGCGGTAGCTTTCTTT
CDR3: CASSRQGALAVAFF

D: -
length: 15
J: TRBJ2-3
V: TRBV10-3
size: -
DNA: TGTGCCATCAGTGAGTACAGCGGATCCACAGATACGCAGTATTTT
CDR3: CAISEYSGSTDTQYF

D: TRBD1
length: 15
J: TRBJ1-5
V: TRBV6-1
size: many
DNA: TGTGCCAGCAGTGAAGCTGGGGGACAGGGGCAGCCCCAGCATTTT
CDR3: CASSEAGGQGQPQHF

D: -
length: 12
J: TRBJ1-2
V: TRBV28
size: many
DNA: TGTGCCAGCAGGGAGGCGAACTATGGCTACACCTTC
CDR3: CASREANYGYTF

D: -
length: 14
J: TRBJ2-5
V: TRBV5-1
size: few
DNA: TGCGCCAGCAGCTTGGGACTCGGGGGAGAGACCCAGTACTTC
CDR3: CASSLGLGGETQYF

D: -
length: 15
J: TRBJ2-5
V: TRBV20-1
size: few
DNA: TGCAGTGCTAGAGATATTCAGCGGGCACAAGAGACCCAGTACTTC
CDR3: CSARDIQRAQETQYF

D: -
length: 15
J: TRBJ2-1
V: TRBV14
size: -
DNA: TGTGCCAGCAGCCAAGACGGACAGCCTTACAATGAGCAGTTCTTC
CDR3: CASSQDGQPYNEQFF

D: -
length: 15
J: TRBJ2-3
V: TRBV11-2
size: many
DNA: TGTGCCAGCAGCTTCATTGGAGGGGAGAAAGATACGCAGTATTTT
CDR3: CASSFIGGEKDTQYF

D: TRBD2
length: 16
J: TRBJ2-3
V: TRBV5-1
size: -
DNA: TGCGCCAGCAGCGGGGGACTAGCCCCAATCACAGATACGCAGTATTTT
CDR3: CASSGGLAPITDTQYF

D: TRBD2
length: 16
J: TRBJ2-7
V: TRBV19
size: few
DNA: TGTGCCAGTAGTGCCCAAAAGCGGGGGGCGACGGGGGAGCAGTACTTC
CDR3: CASSAQKRGATGEQYF

D: TRBD2
length: 16
J: TRBJ2-7
V: TRBV6-2/TRBV6-3
size: few
DNA: TGTGCCAGCAGTCCCTCGACTAGCGGGTCTACCTACGAGCAGTACTTC
CDR3: CASSPSTSGSTYEQYF

D: -
length: 17
J: TRBJ2-1
V: TRBV11-2
size: few
DNA: TGTGCCAGCAGCCTCACGTCCCAACAGGTAGGGTACAATGAGCAGTTCTTC
CDR3: CASSLTSQQVGYNEQFF

D: -
length: 16
J: TRBJ1-1
V: TRBV7-8
size: many
DNA: TGTGCCAGCAGCTTAGACAGGGATGTGTGGAACACTGAAGCTTTCTTT
CDR3: CASSLDRDVWNTEAFF

D: -
length: 13
J: TRBJ2-7
V: TRBV6-6
size: -
DNA: TGTGCCAGCAGTTACATGTTGGGTTACGAGCAGTACTTC
CDR3: CASSYMLGYEQYF

D: -
length: 17
J: TRBJ1-4
V: TRBV7-9
size: -
DNA: TGTGCCAGCAGCTTAGGCGGGAGGGGTATTTATGAAGAAAAACTGTTTTTT
CDR3: CASSLGGRGIYEEKLFF

D: -
length: 16
J: TRBJ1-3
V: TRBV28
size: -
DNA: TGTGCCAGCAGTTTCGACAGGACCCTCTCTGGAAACACCATATATTTT
CDR3: CASSFDRTLSGNTIYF

D: -
length: 14
J: TRBJ1-1
V: TRBV7-3
size: -
DNA: TGTGCCAGCAGCTTAGGATATAAGGACACTGAAGCTTTCTTT
CDR3: CASSLGYKDTEAFF

D: -
length: 13
J: TRBJ2-1
V: TRBV11-2
size: many
DNA: TGTGCCAGCAGCTTAGCGGCTGAGGGTGAGCAGTTCTTC
CDR3: CASSLAAEGEQFF

D: TRBD1
length: 14
J: TRBJ1-1
V: TRBV7-2
size: many
DNA: TGTGCCAGCAGCTCGGGACAGGGGGTGACTGAAGCTTTCTTT
CDR3: CASSSGQGVTEAFF

D: -
length: 15
J: TRBJ2-3
V: TRBV2
size: many
DNA: TGTGCCAGCAGTGAACAGCGGACAGTGGCAGATACGCAGTATTTT
CDR3: CASSEQRTVADTQYF

D: TRBD2
length: 13
J: TRBJ2-7
V: TRBV7-2
size: many
DNA: TGTGCCAGCAGCTTAGGCGGGAGGGGCGAGCAGTACTTC
CDR3: CASSLGGRGEQYF

D: TRBD2
length: 15
J: TRBJ2-1
V: TRBV28
size: many
DNA: TGTGCCAGCAGTTTCGGGACTAGCGGGAAACATGAGCAGTTCTTC
CDR3: CASSFGTSGKHEQFF

D: TRBD2
length: 14
J: TRBJ2-5
V: TRBV5-6
size: -
DNA: TGTGCCAGCAGTCATAGCGGGAGTGTGGAGACCCAGTACTTC
CDR3: CASSHSGSVETQYF

D: -
length: 13
J: TRBJ1-1
V: TRBV15
size: many
DNA: TGTGCCACCAGCAGGACAGTCAACACTGAAGCTTTCTTT
CDR3: CATSRTVNTEAFF

D: -
length: 16
J: TRBJ2-1
V: TRBV7-3
size: many
DNA: TGTGCCAGCAGCTTAACCGGGATGGGCTCCTACAATGAGCAGTTCTTC
CDR3: CASSLTGMGSYNEQFF

D: -
length: 10
J: TRBJ1-1
V: TRBV29-1
size: -
DNA: TGCAGCGTTGGTTGGACTGAAGCTTTCTTT
CDR3: CSVGWTEAFF

D: TRBD1
length: 13
J: TRBJ1-1
V: TRBV4-3
size: -
DNA: TGCGCCAGCAGCCAAGGGGGACAGGCAGAAGCTTTCTTT
CDR3: CASSQGGQAEAFF

D: -
length: 15
J: TRBJ1-1
V: TRBV4-3
size: many
DNA: TGCGCCAGCAGCCAAGATTTTTCCCGTCCCGATGAAGCTTTCTTT
CDR3: CASSQDFSRPDEAFF

D: -
length: 12
J: TRBJ2-7
V: TRBV20-1
size: many
DNA: TGCAGTGCTAGCAACTTAGTCTACGAGCAGTACTTC
CDR3: CSASNLVYEQYF

D: TRBD1
length: 15
J: TRBJ2-5
V: TRBV20-1
size: few
DNA: TGCAGTGCTTCCGGGACAGGAGGCGGTCAAGAGACCCAGTACTTC
CDR3: CSASGTGGGQETQYF

D: -
length: 15
J: TRBJ1-3
V: TRBV11-3
size: -
DNA: TGTGCCAGCAGCCATGGACGGCTCTCTGGAAACACCATATATTTT
CDR3: CASSHGRLSGNTIYF

D: -
length: 15
J: TRBJ1-2
V: TRBV6-2/TRBV6-3
size: many
DNA: TGTGCCAGCAGTTACTCGATTGGGGGGAACTATGGCTACACCTTC
CDR3: CASSYSIGGNYGYTF

D: TRBD1
length: 14
J: TRBJ1-4
V: TRBV4-3
size: many
DNA: TGCGCCAGCAGCCTGGACAGGAGAAATGAAAAACTGTTTTTT
CDR3: CASSLDRRNEKLFF

D: TRBD1
length: 15
J: TRBJ1-2
V: TRBV29-1
size: few
DNA: TGCAGCGTTGAATTTACAGGGGGCGCAATGGATGGCTACACCTTC
CDR3: CSVEFTGGAMDGYTF

D: TRBD2
length: 15
J: TRBJ2-7
V: TRBV7-2
size: many
DNA: TGTGCCAGCAGCCTGCGACGGACTAGCGTGGTCGAGCAGTACTTC
CDR3: CASSLRRTSVVEQYF

D: -
length: 15
J: TRBJ1-1
V: TRBV5-1
size: many
DNA: TGCGCCAGCAGCCGGGGGGGACGGGAGAACACTGAAGCTTTCTTT
CDR3: CASSRGGRENTEAFF

D: -
length: 12
J: TRBJ2-7
V: TRBV7-2
size: many
DNA: TGTGCCAGCAGCGCGCCCTTTTACGAGCAGTACTTC
CDR3: CASSAPFYEQYF

D: TRBD1
length: 15
J: TRBJ1-5
V: TRBV28
size: many
DNA: TGTGCCAGCAGTTCGCGACAGGGAACAAATCAGCCCCAGCATTTT
CDR3: CASSSRQGTNQPQHF

D: -
length: 14
J: TRBJ1-3
V: TRBV4-2
size: many
DNA: TGTGCCAGCAGCCCGATAGGGGTTGAGGACACCATATATTTT
CDR3: CASSPIGVEDTIYF

D: -
length: 16
J: TRBJ1-1
V: TRBV7-2
size: many
DNA: TGTGCCAGCAGCTTAACGGGGACCTCCTCCAACACTGAAGCTTTCTTT
CDR3: CASSLTGTSSNTEAFF

D: -
length: 11
J: TRBJ1-2
V: TRBV19
size: few
DNA: TGTGCCAGTAGGACAAACTATGGCTACACCTTC
CDR3: CASRTNYGYTF

D: -
length: 13
J: TRBJ2-3
V: TRBV27
size: many
DNA: TGTGCCAGCAGTTCTGTCGACACAGATACGCAGTATTTT
CDR3: CASSSVDTDTQYF

D: -
length: 13
J: TRBJ1-5
V: TRBV6-2/TRBV6-3
size: many
DNA: TGTGCCAGCAGTACAGTAGGAACTCAGCCCCAGCATTTT
CDR3: CASSTVGTQPQHF

D: -
length: 14
J: TRBJ1-5
V: TRBV28
size: many
DNA: TGTGCCAGCAGTTTAGGGCTGGGCAATCAGCCCCAGCATTTT
CDR3: CASSLGLGNQPQHF

D: -
length: 14
J: TRBJ2-5
V: TRBV29-1
size: few
DNA: TGCAGCGCCGCGGGGCTCCGGACAGCGGAGACCCAGTACTTC
CDR3: CSAAGLRTAETQYF

D: -
length: 15
J: TRBJ2-5
V: TRBV7-9
size: many
DNA: TGTGCCAGCAGCTACACAAGCGCCGGCCAAGAGACCCAGTACTTC
CDR3: CASSYTSAGQETQYF

D: -
length: 14
J: TRBJ1-2
V: TRBV4-1
size: -
DNA: TGCGCCAGCAGCCAAGATAGAGCTAACTATGGCTACACCTTC
CDR3: CASSQDRANYGYTF

D: TRBD1
length: 17
J: TRBJ1-5
V: TRBV7-8
size: many
DNA: TGTGCCAGCAGCTTAAGACAGGGGGAGTGGAACAATCAGCCCCAGCATTTT
CDR3: CASSLRQGEWNNQPQHF